Listed here is a single T cell receptor (beta chain). Its specificity is unknown. Germline values: CDR1 LNHDA, CDR2 SQIVND (reference sequence). Trimming shortened V by 0 bases and J by 6 bases, and 14 bases separated the two germline ends. The CDR3 is 15 residues long. This specimen comes from a study of vaccination effects on CD4 cells after COVID-19. After expansion with viral peptide pools in the ViraFEST assay, antigen-specific CD4+ T cells were sequenced. The authors isolated CD4+ T cells after around 10 days of culture. Each participant was administered two doses of either the BNT162b2 or the mRNA-1273 vaccine. Using immunoSEQ multiplex PCR, the repertoire was profiled, and TCRdb retains in-frame clones only, with some absent. The sample includes roughly 59,000 clones, roughly 80% of them seen just once.

The sample in question was CD4+ T cells from PBMCs cultured with HCoV-OC43 spike peptides, obtained after COVID-19 vaccination. The sample's subset: HCoV-OC43 spike overlapping peptide pool stimulation. The receptor was derived from a human donor who received a COVID-19 vaccine. The chain links TRBV19 to TRBJ1-1, with a weak D call TRBD1 (6 bases). CDR3 sequence: CASSIDGGARAEAFF. The CDR3 DNA reads as TGTGCCAGTAGTATAGATGGGGGGGCAAGGGCTGAAGCTTTCTTT.